This section outlines one TCR beta chain sequence together with its context. Described time point: patch test 3, about 24 weeks after DPC sensitization. The treatment was: therapeutic diphenylcyclopropenone sensitization with weekly scalp DPC. The data originate from a study of human T cells and chemical hapten exposure. TCRdb redid the calling of the RACE reads with MiXCR, one entry per CDR3 protein. The sample lists more than 95,000 distinct CDR3 sequences, less than 35% occurring once. Sample: whole blood, taken in connection with sensitization to the hapten diphenylcyclopropenone (DPC). The receptor was isolated from a man in his forties or fifties with alopecia areata. Some clones in this sample may be carry-over from other donors' samples.

The CDR3 loop is CASSSLAQTRSNQPQHF. The CDR3 nucleotides read TGTGCCAGCAGCTCTCTTGCCCAGACCCGAAGCAATCAGCCCCAGCATTTT. The chain combines TRBV7-8 with TRBJ1-5; D is undetermined. Germline assignment: CDR1 SGHVS and CDR2 FQNEAQ. Deletions cut 4 bases from V and 1 base from J, with 17 bases between. The CDR3 loop spans 17 amino acids.